This T cell receptor (beta chain) was captured by sequencing in a study of identical twins. The CDR3 contains 16 residues. Looked up from germline, CDR1 is SGHTA and CDR2 is FQGTGA. Trimming removed 5 bases from V and 11 bases from J; junction bases left unmatched: 17. Each CDR3 protein gets one entry after TCRdb re-called the 5' RACE reads with MiXCR. The sample has a few hundred thousand distinct CDR3 sequences; approximately 11% are singletons. The same data also went into a second study, on yellow fever vaccine responses in identical twins.

The source is a young woman in good health. V usage is TRBV7-3 and J usage is TRBJ2-3; 9 bases line up with TRBD1. Sequencing was performed on memory (CD45RO+) T cells sorted from blood. The CDR3 DNA follows: TGTGCCAGCAGCCCATCTATCCCGGGACAGGGCGGACAGCAGTATTTT. It codes for CASSPSIPGQGGQQYF.